This T cell receptor beta chain came from a study of T cells after yellow fever vaccination. TCRdb independently ran MiXCR on the 5' RACE reads; one entry per CDR3 protein. The table records fewer than 650,000 distinct CDR3 sequences, roughly 22% of them present only once. This CDR3 has 13 amino acids. CDR1 and CDR2 (germline): SGHTA, FQGTGA. V was pared by 8 bases and J by 9 bases, with 12 bases of the junction left unmatched. Regarding the study as a whole: Contamination by abundant bulk-population clonotypes could be present in FACS-sorted repertoires. Clones that expanded after primary vaccination mostly reappeared after the booster (roughly 95% CD4, 70% to 90% CD8).

A word on this clonotype: Its antigen remains unidentified.

The receptor's source is a man aged 18 to 35 who received the YFV17D yellow fever vaccine. The specimen was PBMCs, collected 21 days after the first yellow fever vaccination. The rearrangement links TRBV7-3 to TRBJ2-5; TRBD1 matches at 7 bases. The CDR3 region is CASSPWTGSAQYF. The CDR3 bases are TGTGCCAGCTCTCCCTGGACAGGTTCGGCCCAGTACTTC.